The rows below give T cell receptor beta chains drawn from one sample of a study of T-cell memory formation after mild COVID-19. TCRdb re-derived calls from the 5' RACE reads in MiXCR, one entry per CDR3 protein. The sample has just under 150,000 distinct CDR3 sequences, less than 20% seen once. The sample consisted of PBMCs or a T cell subset sorted from them (not recorded which). The receptors were gathered from an adult woman who had mild COVID-19 (a few samples of this study predate the infection). Cell type and time point are not known. Both conserved end residues are part of each CDR3. Each record gives: D gene, J gene, clone size, V gene, CDR3 protein, CDR3 DNA. D genes are given only for firm matches. Expanded clones get a size class; other rows say once, few or many, or leave the size out.

D: NA
J: TRBJ2-3
size: many
V: TRBV7-2
CDR3: CASSLAWPGNTQYF
DNA: TGTGCCAGCAGCTTAGCCTGGCCCGGGAATACGCAGTATTTT

D: NA
J: TRBJ2-7
size: NA
V: TRBV7-2
CDR3: CASSLVAARQYEQYF
DNA: TGTGCCAGCAGCTTAGTGGCGGCGAGACAGTACGAGCAGTACTTC

D: NA
J: TRBJ2-2
size: once
V: TRBV10-3
CDR3: CAISETGTLDPGELFF
DNA: TGTGCCATCAGTGAGACCGGGACTCTGGACCCCGGGGAGCTGTTTTTT

D: NA
J: TRBJ1-1
size: NA
V: TRBV12-3/TRBV12-4
CDR3: CASSSPRQGGNTEAFF
DNA: TGTGCCAGCAGCTCCCCCCGGCAGGGTGGGAACACTGAAGCTTTCTTT

D: NA
J: TRBJ2-4
size: few
V: TRBV6-5
CDR3: CASRPSGEGDIQYF
DNA: TGTGCCAGCAGACCTTCGGGGGAAGGAGACATTCAGTACTTC

D: TRBD2
J: TRBJ2-1
size: NA
V: TRBV12-3/TRBV12-4
CDR3: CASSPRTSVYNEQFF
DNA: TGTGCCAGCAGTCCCCGGACTAGCGTCTACAATGAGCAGTTCTTC

D: NA
J: TRBJ1-1
size: NA
V: TRBV5-1
CDR3: CASSFRAGNTEAFF
DNA: TGCGCCAGCAGCTTCCGGGCGGGGAACACTGAAGCTTTCTTT

D: NA
J: TRBJ2-1
size: NA
V: TRBV5-5
CDR3: CASSFVRHNEQFF
DNA: TGTGCCAGCAGCTTCGTTCGCCACAATGAGCAGTTCTTC

D: NA
J: TRBJ1-2
size: NA
V: TRBV5-1
CDR3: CASSLGGIGNGYTF
DNA: TGCGCCAGCAGCTTGGGAGGAATCGGGAATGGCTACACCTTC

D: TRBD2
J: TRBJ2-1
size: few
V: TRBV9
CDR3: CASKYRAGVDSQFF
DNA: TGTGCCAGCAAGTATCGAGCGGGAGTTGACTCGCAGTTCTTC

D: NA
J: TRBJ1-2
size: NA
V: TRBV5-4
CDR3: CASSLKEESYGYTF
DNA: TGTGCCAGCAGCTTGAAGGAGGAGAGCTATGGCTACACCTTC

D: NA
J: TRBJ1-1
size: few
V: TRBV5-1
CDR3: CASSQGTGGGTEAFF
DNA: TGCGCCAGCAGCCAAGGTACGGGAGGTGGTACTGAAGCTTTCTTT

D: NA
J: TRBJ2-7
size: NA
V: TRBV2
CDR3: CASSGRGASYEQYF
DNA: TGTGCCAGCAGTGGACGGGGAGCCTCCTACGAGCAGTACTTC

D: NA
J: TRBJ1-1
size: few
V: TRBV18
CDR3: CASSLRTARNTEAFF
DNA: TGTGCCAGCTCACTCAGGACCGCGAGGAACACTGAAGCTTTCTTT

D: TRBD2
J: TRBJ2-1
size: few
V: TRBV7-6
CDR3: CASSTELAMQYNEQFF
DNA: TGTGCCAGCAGCACCGAACTAGCGATGCAGTACAATGAGCAGTTCTTC

D: TRBD2
J: TRBJ2-2
size: once
V: TRBV5-6
CDR3: CASSLDRLAGDTGELFF
DNA: TGTGCCAGCAGCTTGGACCGACTAGCGGGGGATACCGGGGAGCTGTTTTTT

D: NA
J: TRBJ1-1
size: NA
V: TRBV12-3/TRBV12-4
CDR3: CASSLLANTEAFF
DNA: TGTGCCAGCAGTTTACTGGCGAACACTGAAGCTTTCTTT

D: TRBD1
J: TRBJ2-7
size: NA
V: TRBV7-9
CDR3: CASSERQGGYDTYEQYF
DNA: TGTGCCAGCAGCGAACGACAGGGGGGGTATGATACATACGAGCAGTACTTC

D: TRBD1
J: TRBJ2-3
size: few
V: TRBV6-5
CDR3: CASRSGQGTDTQYF
DNA: TGTGCCAGCCGATCGGGACAGGGAACAGATACGCAGTATTTT

D: TRBD1
J: TRBJ2-7
size: many
V: TRBV7-9
CDR3: CASSSDRGSSYEQYF
DNA: TGTGCCAGCAGCTCCGACAGGGGGAGCTCCTACGAGCAGTACTTC

D: TRBD1
J: TRBJ2-3
size: few
V: TRBV5-4
CDR3: CASTLRTGGSTDTQYF
DNA: TGTGCCAGCACCCTTCGGACAGGGGGAAGCACAGATACGCAGTATTTT

D: NA
J: TRBJ2-1
size: few
V: TRBV4-3
CDR3: CASSQDRPRANEQFF
DNA: TGCGCCAGCAGCCAAGATCGACCCCGGGCCAATGAGCAGTTCTTC

D: NA
J: TRBJ2-5
size: NA
V: TRBV29-1
CDR3: CSVETGLETQYF
DNA: TGCAGCGTTGAGACGGGGTTAGAGACCCAGTACTTC

D: NA
J: TRBJ2-7
size: NA
V: TRBV10-3
CDR3: CAIKDSAYEQYF
DNA: TGTGCCATCAAAGACAGTGCCTACGAGCAGTACTTC

D: NA
J: TRBJ2-3
size: NA
V: TRBV5-6
CDR3: CASSSILPGDGTDTQYF
DNA: TGTGCCAGCAGCTCAATACTACCTGGCGACGGGACAGATACGCAGTATTTT

D: NA
J: TRBJ2-7
size: NA
V: TRBV18
CDR3: CASSPGGEQYF
DNA: TGTGCCAGCTCACCAGGAGGGGAGCAGTACTTC

D: NA
J: TRBJ2-3
size: NA
V: TRBV4-3
CDR3: CASSQLAYQDTQYF
DNA: TGCGCCAGCAGCCAACTAGCGTATCAAGATACGCAGTATTTT

D: NA
J: TRBJ2-5
size: few
V: TRBV3-1
CDR3: CASQGGETQYF
DNA: TGTGCCTCTCAAGGGGGAGAGACCCAGTACTTC